This T cell receptor (beta chain) stems from a study of blood T cell repertoires in COVID-19. Per the germline V gene, CDR1 is MNHEY and CDR2 is SMNVEV (reference sequence). V was shortened by 6 bases and J by 1 base, with 15 bases between the two germline ends. The CDR3 length is 16 residues. Using immunoSEQ multiplex PCR, the repertoire was profiled, and TCRdb retains in-frame clones only, with some absent. The data hold over 350,000 clones, with approximately 87% observed a single time. The clonotype comes from a young woman with acute COVID-19. Material for sequencing was PBMCs or T cells enriched from blood (not recorded which). The chain combines TRBV27 with TRBJ2-2, with D possibly TRBD1 on 5 matching bases. The CDR3 bases are TGTGCCAGCAGCCCCGCCCCCCAGGGGAACACCGGGGAGCTGTTTTTT. Its protein product is CASSPAPQGNTGELFF.